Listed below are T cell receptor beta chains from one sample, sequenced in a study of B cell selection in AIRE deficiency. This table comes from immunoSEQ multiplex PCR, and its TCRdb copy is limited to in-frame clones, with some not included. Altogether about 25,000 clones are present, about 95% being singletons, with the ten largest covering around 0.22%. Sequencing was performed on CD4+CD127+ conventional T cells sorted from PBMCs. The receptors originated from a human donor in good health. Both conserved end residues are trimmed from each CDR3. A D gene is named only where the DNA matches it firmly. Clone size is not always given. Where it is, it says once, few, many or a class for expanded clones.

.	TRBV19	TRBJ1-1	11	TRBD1	ASRRQGGTEAF
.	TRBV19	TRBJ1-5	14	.	ASSIDTRGGNQPQH
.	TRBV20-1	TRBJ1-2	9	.	SASLAYGYT
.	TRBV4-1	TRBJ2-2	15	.	ASSQVSFGPSTGELF
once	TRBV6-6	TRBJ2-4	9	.	ASSVRSIQY
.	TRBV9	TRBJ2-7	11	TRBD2	ASSASPARGLS
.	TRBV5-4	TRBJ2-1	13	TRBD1	ASSSVGTGLNEQF
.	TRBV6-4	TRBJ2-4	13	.	ATLGGLVAKNIQY
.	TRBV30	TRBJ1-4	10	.	AWSEVKGKLF
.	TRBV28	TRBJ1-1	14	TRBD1	ASSSYGGQGGTEAF
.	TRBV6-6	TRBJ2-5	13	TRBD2	ASRSSGRATETQY
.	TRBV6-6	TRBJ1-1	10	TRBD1	ASSETGPVAF
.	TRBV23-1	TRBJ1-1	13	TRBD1	ASSQSCRGHLEAF
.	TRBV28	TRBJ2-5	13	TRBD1	ASSPWTGGRETQY
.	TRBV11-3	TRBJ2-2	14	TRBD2	ASSLGLAGDAGELF
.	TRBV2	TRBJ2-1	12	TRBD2	ASSELAGAHEQF
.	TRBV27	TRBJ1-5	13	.	ASSSLGDGDQPQH
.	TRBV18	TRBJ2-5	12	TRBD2	ASSPPTSKETQY
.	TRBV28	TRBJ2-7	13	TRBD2	ASNLGAGGAYEQY
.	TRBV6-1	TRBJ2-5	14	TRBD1	ASSEQGYPVQETQY
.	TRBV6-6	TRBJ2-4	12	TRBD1	ASSYSGQGSIQY
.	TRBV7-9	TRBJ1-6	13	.	ASSSLQGNNSPLH
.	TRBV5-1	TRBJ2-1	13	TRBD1	ASSLIGTGEDEQF
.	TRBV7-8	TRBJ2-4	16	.	ASSLGLDRALAKNIQY
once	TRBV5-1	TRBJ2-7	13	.	ASSLGGGFSYEQY
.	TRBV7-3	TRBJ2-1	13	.	ASSPGGATYNEQF
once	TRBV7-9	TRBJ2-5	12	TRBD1	ASSFQGAQETQY
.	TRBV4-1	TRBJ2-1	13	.	ASSGGPISYNEQF
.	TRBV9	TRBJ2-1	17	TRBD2	ASSVRTSGRQGSYNEQF
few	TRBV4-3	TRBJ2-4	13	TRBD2	ASSTDGGRTDIQY
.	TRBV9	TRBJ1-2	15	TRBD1	ASSPRFPGQGAYGYT
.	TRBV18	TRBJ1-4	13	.	ASSPQPGENEKLF
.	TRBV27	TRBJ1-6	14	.	ASSLLGPTYNSPLH
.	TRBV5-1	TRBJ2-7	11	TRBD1	ASGTGATYEQY
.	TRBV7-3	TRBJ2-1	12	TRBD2	ASSRTSGSNEQF
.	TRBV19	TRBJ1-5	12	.	ASSRVRERQPQH
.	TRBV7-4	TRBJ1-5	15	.	ASSLIPTELSNQPQH
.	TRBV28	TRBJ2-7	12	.	ASSSTGASYEQY
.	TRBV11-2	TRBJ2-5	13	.	ASSLAGTPQETQY
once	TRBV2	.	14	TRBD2	ASRGRLVAGNHEQY
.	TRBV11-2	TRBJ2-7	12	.	ASSLGEAGREQY
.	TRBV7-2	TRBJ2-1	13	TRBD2	ASSRLAGTYNEQF
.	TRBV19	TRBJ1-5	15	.	ASSMGAPNYSNQPQH
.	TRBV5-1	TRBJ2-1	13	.	ASSLRLATVREQF
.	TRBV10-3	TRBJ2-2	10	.	AIEQGTGELF
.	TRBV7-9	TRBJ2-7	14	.	ASSLGARGTGYEQY
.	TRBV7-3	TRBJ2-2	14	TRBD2	ASSHNPGRDTGELF
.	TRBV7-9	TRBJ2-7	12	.	ASSLRGGLYEQY
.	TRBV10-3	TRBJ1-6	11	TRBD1	AISRDRDSPLH
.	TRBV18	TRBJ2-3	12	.	ASSPSGFTDTQY
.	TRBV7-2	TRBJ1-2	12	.	ASSLETGPYGYT
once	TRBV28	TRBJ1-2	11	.	ASSRKRVSGYT
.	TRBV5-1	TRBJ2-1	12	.	ASSLALSYNEQF